The 16 T cell receptor beta chains in this list originate from one sample, sequenced in a study of blood T cell repertoires in COVID-19. The data were produced by immunoSEQ multiplex PCR, yet TCRdb's version contains in-frame clones alone and is incomplete. The sample holds roughly 230,000 clones, 80% to 85% seen once. Material for sequencing was peripheral blood. The receptors were sampled from a man in his forties with acute or convalescent COVID-19.

The chain uses TRBV6-5 and TRBJ1-1; the D is unclear. Per the germline V gene, CDR1 is MNHEY and CDR2 is SVGAGI. Trimming took off 8 bases at V and 4 bases at J, with 8 bases between the two ends. The CDR3 sequence is 11 residues long. CDR3 bases: TGTGCCAGCGGGAGGAGCACTGAAGCTTTCTTT. It translates to CASGRSTEAFF.

J is TRBJ1-5 and V is TRBV5-5; weak D call: TRBD1 (5 bases). The germline V gene has CDR1 SGHKS and CDR2 YYEKEE (reference sequence). V dropped 4 bases and J dropped 6 bases, with 23 bases sitting between them. The CDR3 loop spans 17 amino acids. In nucleotides, the CDR3 is TGTGCCAGCAGCCTCGCCGCCACGGGACTGAAGAGTCAGCCCCAGCATTTT. Translated: CASSLAATGLKSQPQHF.

CDR3 residues: CASRYQENTGELFF. In nucleotides, the CDR3 is TGTGCCAGCAGGTACCAGGAGAACACCGGGGAGCTGTTTTTT. The chain couples TRBV6-5 to TRBJ2-2; D gene uncertain. Trimming took off 6 bases at V and 1 base at J, with 9 bases between the two ends. This CDR3 has 14 amino acids. Germline CDR1 MNHEY, CDR2 SVGAGI.

This sequence joins TRBV7-7 and TRBJ2-7; TRBD2 agrees at 9 bases. Germline V CDR1 and CDR2: SSHAT, FNYEAQ (reference sequence). CDR3 length: 15 residues. The J segment lost 3 bases and the V segment lost 2 bases, leaving 5 bases of the junction unmatched. For the CDR3, the DNA is TGTGCCAGCAGCTTATCGGCTAGCGGGGTCTACGAGCAGTACTTC. Translation gives CASSLSASGVYEQYF.

V is TRBV18 and J is TRBJ1-1; D not resolved. V gave up 0 bases and J gave up 7 bases, with 18 bases separating them. The CDR3 has 16 residues. The germline CDR1 and CDR2 sequences are KGHSH and LQKENI. CDR3 sequence reads: CASSPPSAGGAGEAFF. As DNA, the CDR3 is TGTGCCAGCTCACCACCGTCTGCGGGCGGCGCCGGTGAAGCTTTCTTT.

This clone was seen a single time. The genes are TRBV6-2 or TRBV6-3 and TRBJ2-5; no clear D. CDR1 and CDR2 (germline): MNHEY, SVGEGT. Trimming cost V 5 bases and J 5 bases, with 9 bases left between them. The length of the CDR3 is 12 residues. The CDR3 region has the DNA TGTGCCAGCAGTACCGCGAGGGAGACCCAGTACTTC. This codes for CASSTARETQYF.

This clone has just one count. The V gene is TRBV5-1, the J gene TRBJ2-5, with 11 bases lining up with TRBD2. The CDR3 has 15 amino acids. V was clipped by 4 bases and J by 4 bases; unmatched bases: 6. The germline V gene encodes CDR1 SGHRS and CDR2 YFSETQ. CDR3 in amino acids: CASSILAGVGETQYF. CDR3 in DNA: TGCGCCAGCAGCATACTAGCGGGAGTCGGAGAGACCCAGTACTTC.

This chain connects TRBV7-2 to TRBJ2-7; perhaps TRBD2 as D (6 bases). This CDR3 is 15 amino acids long. Germline CDR1 is SGHTA and CDR2 is FQGNSA. V was trimmed by 5 bases and J by 3 bases, leaving 17 bases between them. CDR3 in amino acids: CASSISTGDGYEQYF. The CDR3 DNA reads as TGTGCCAGCAGCATATCCACGGGAGACGGCTACGAGCAGTACTTC.

The J gene is TRBJ1-1, the V gene TRBV7-2, with D hard to call. This CDR3 spans 14 amino acids. CDR1 SGHTA and CDR2 FQGNSA come from the germline V gene. V lost 5 bases and J 1 base, leaving 11 bases between the germline ends. CDR3 coding DNA: TGTGCCAGCAGCCCTCGAACGGGGAACACTGAAGCTTTCTTT. Translation: CASSPRTGNTEAFF.

In the case of this clone: The sample carries other DNA sequences with the same CDR3. J is TRBJ1-2 and V is TRBV9; D remains unclear. Germline CDR1 is SGDLS and CDR2 is YYNGEE. V was clipped by 4 bases and J by 8 bases, with 9 bases between them. The CDR3 totals 11 residues. The CDR3 sequence: CASSSSGGYTF. The CDR3 bases are TGTGCCAGCAGCTCCTCGGGAGGCTACACCTTC.

The chain combines TRBV6-6 with TRBJ2-1, with 7 bases fitting TRBD1. CDR3 length: 15 residues. Germline V gives CDR1 MNHNY, CDR2 SVGAGI (reference sequence). After removal of 3 bases from V and 5 bases from J, the junction contained 7 bases not matched to a gene. This CDR3 reads CASSYTGAFNNEQFF. DNA of the CDR3: TGTGCCAGCAGTTATACAGGGGCTTTCAACAATGAGCAGTTCTTC.

The rearrangement links TRBV21-1 to TRBJ2-3; the table names TRBD1, a call not compared with the DNA. TRBV21-1 is designated a pseudogene. This CDR3 contains 19 residues. DNA for the CDR3: TGTGCCAGCAGCAAAGGGAGGGGGACAGGGGGCGCGTGGGCAGATACGCAGTATTTT. Encoded protein: CASSKGRGTGGAWADTQYF.

The rearrangement links TRBV6-5 to TRBJ1-3, with D uncertain. V was pared by 6 bases and J by 4 bases, with 10 bases between. Per the germline V gene, CDR1 is MNHEY and CDR2 is SVGAGI. The CDR3 spans 13 residues. The CDR3 nucleotides read TGTGCCAGCAGCCCCCAGATGGGAAACACCATATATTTT. Translation gives CASSPQMGNTIYF.

The V call is TRBV19, the J call TRBJ1-1, with a weak D call TRBD1 (6 bases). The CDR3 has 13 amino acids. Germline V gene lookup returns CDR1 LNHDA and CDR2 SQIVND (reference sequence). Trimming removed 6 bases at V and 2 bases at J, with 10 bases between. Here the CDR3 DNA reads TGTGCCAGTAGCACGGACAGAAACACTGAAGCTTTCTTT. It translates to CASSTDRNTEAFF.

The J gene is TRBJ2-2, the V gene TRBV25-1, with 9 positions matching TRBD1. V dropped 6 bases and J dropped 6; count of bases not matched to a gene: 11. Germline V gene lookup returns CDR1 MGHDK and CDR2 SYGVNS. This CDR3 is 16 amino acids long. The CDR3 protein is CASSATPGQGPGELFF. CDR3 coding DNA: TGTGCCAGCAGCGCTACACCGGGACAGGGCCCCGGGGAGCTGTTTTTT.

The chain is built from TRBV30 and TRBJ2-7, with 8 bases fitting TRBD2. The trim removed 3 bases at V and 5 bases at J, leaving 6 bases unmatched. CDR1 is GTSNPN and CDR2 is SVGIG in the germline V gene (reference sequence). There are 13 residues in the CDR3. CDR3 residues: CAWRKAGADEQYF. The CDR3 DNA reads TGTGCCTGGAGGAAAGCGGGAGCAGACGAGCAGTACTTC.